This T cell receptor beta chain was captured by sequencing in a study of OX40 agonist ivuxolimab in advanced cancers. Germline values: CDR1 SGDLS, CDR2 YYNGEE. CDR3 size: 14 residues. V was clipped by 4 bases and J by 4 bases, with 13 bases between them. Profiled with immunoSEQ multiplex PCR; TCRdb holds only in-frame clones, not every one. The data contain tens of thousands of clones, approximately 86% of them seen just once; the ten biggest clones take up 30% to 40%. V gene TRBV9 combines with J gene TRBJ2-3; D remains unclear. Specimen: CD4+ or CD8+ T cells sorted from blood, collected in a trial of the OX40 agonist ivuxolimab. The sequence came from an adult with an advanced solid tumor such as melanoma, head and neck, liver or kidney cancer. CDR3: CASSPLGDADTQYF. The CDR3 DNA follows: TGTGCCAGCAGCCCTCTGGGTGACGCAGATACGCAGTATTTT.